Listed here is a single T cell receptor (beta chain). This entry belongs to a study of T cells expressing NK-cell markers. Study in general: The TCR beta repertoires were obtained from sorted CD3+CD56+NKG2C+, CD3+CD56+NKG2C- and CD3+CD56-NKG2C+ T cells.

Germline values: CDR1 LGHDT, CDR2 YNNKEL (reference sequence). This CDR3 region has 18 residues. TCRdb reanalyzed the 5' RACE reads and collapses them to one entry per CDR3 protein, without DNA. Recorded for this sample: 550,000 to 600,000 distinct CDR3 sequences. The source of this sequence is a man aged 18 to 35 in good health. V is TRBV3-1 and J is TRBJ2-7; the TRBD1 assignment by TCRdb is unverifiable without DNA. The specimen sequenced was blood T cells: a sorted CD56 or NKG2C T cell subset, CD4+ or CD8+ T cells, or bulk PBMC T cells (not recorded which). The chain's CDR3 is CASSQERGRLPRGGEQYF.